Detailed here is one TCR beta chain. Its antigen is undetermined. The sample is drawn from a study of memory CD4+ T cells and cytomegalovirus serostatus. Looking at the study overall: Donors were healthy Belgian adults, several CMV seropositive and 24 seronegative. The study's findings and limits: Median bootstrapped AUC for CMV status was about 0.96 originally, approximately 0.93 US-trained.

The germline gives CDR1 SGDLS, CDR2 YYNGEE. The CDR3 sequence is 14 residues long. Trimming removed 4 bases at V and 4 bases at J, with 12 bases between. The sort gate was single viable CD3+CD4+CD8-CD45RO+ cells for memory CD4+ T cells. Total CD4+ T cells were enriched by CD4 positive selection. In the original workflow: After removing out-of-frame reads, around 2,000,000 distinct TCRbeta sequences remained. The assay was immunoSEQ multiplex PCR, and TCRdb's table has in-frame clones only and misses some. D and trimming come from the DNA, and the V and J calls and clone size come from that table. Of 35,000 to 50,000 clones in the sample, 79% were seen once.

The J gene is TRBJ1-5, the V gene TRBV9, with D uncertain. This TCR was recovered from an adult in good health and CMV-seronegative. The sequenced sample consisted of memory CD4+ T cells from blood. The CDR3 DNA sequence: TGTGCCAGCAGCAGTACCGTCGGTAATCAGCCCCAGCATTTT. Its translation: CASSSTVGNQPQHF.